This TCR beta chain was recovered during a study of T-cell memory formation after mild COVID-19. TCRdb passed the 5' RACE reads through MiXCR, listing each CDR3 protein once. The table records over 500,000 distinct CDR3 sequences, around a sixth of them present only once. This clonotype occurred a few times. Antigen: not known. The V end lost 8 bases, the J end lost 3 bases, and 10 bases lay between the germline ends. The CDR3 covers 12 residues. The germline gives CDR1 MNHEY, CDR2 SVGAGI. General study results and limits: The main location of contracting CD4+ clones was CM and EM, and that of contracting CD8+ clones was EMRA.

The V gene is TRBV6-5, the J gene TRBJ1-1, with unresolved D. This clonotype was obtained from an adult woman who had mild COVID-19 (a few samples of this study predate the infection). Cell type and time point are not known. The material sequenced was PBMCs or a T cell subset sorted from them (not recorded which). The CDR3 sequence: CASSDLHTEAFF. CDR3 coding DNA: TGTGCCAGCTCCGATCTCCACACTGAAGCTTTCTTT.